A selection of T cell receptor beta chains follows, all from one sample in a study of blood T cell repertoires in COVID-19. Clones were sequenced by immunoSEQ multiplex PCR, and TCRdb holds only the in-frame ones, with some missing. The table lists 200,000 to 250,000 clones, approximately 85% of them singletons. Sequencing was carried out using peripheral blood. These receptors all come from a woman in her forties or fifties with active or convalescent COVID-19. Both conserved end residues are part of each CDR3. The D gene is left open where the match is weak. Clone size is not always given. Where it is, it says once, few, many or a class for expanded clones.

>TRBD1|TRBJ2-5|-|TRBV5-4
CASSLARGNGETQYF
TGTGCCAGCAGCTTGGCCAGGGGGAACGGAGAGACCCAGTACTTC
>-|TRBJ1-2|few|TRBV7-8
CASSLAQGLSSYTF
TGTGCCAGCAGCTTAGCCCAGGGGCTTTCGAGCTACACCTTC
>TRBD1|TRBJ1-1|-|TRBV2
CASSGTGGSMNTEAFF
TGTGCCAGCAGTGGGACAGGGGGGTCCATGAACACTGAAGCTTTCTTT
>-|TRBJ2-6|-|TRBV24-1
CATSDSGTSSSGANVLTF
TGTGCCACCAGTGATTCCGGGACATCCAGCTCTGGGGCCAACGTCCTGACTTTC
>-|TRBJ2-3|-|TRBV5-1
CASSTRGGPSTDTQYF
TGCGCCAGCAGTACGCGGGGAGGACCTAGCACAGATACGCAGTATTTT
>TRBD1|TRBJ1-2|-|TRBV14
CASSQDGGTGDGYTF
TGTGCCAGCAGCCAAGATGGGGGGACAGGGGATGGCTACACCTTC
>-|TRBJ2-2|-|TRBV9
CASSVEGGQTGELFF
TGTGCCAGCAGCGTAGAGGGAGGACAAACCGGGGAGCTGTTTTTT
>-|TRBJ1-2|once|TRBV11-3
CASSSTDGGRDYGYTF
TGTGCCAGCAGCTCCACCGACGGCGGAAGAGACTATGGCTACACCTTC
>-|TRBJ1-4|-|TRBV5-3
CARSKPRGSYEKLFF
TGTGCCAGAAGTAAACCAAGGGGGTCTTATGAAAAACTGTTTTTT
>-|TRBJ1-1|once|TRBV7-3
CASSPRLNTEAFF
TGTGCCAGCAGCCCCCGGTTGAACACTGAAGCTTTCTTT
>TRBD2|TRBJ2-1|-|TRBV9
CASSVDGTSGGNPLYNEQFF
TGTGCCAGCAGCGTCGACGGGACTAGCGGGGGAAACCCCCTCTACAATGAGCAGTTCTTC
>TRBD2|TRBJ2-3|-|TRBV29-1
CSALWTSGSWGSTDTQYF
TGCAGCGCCCTATGGACTAGCGGGAGTTGGGGCAGCACAGATACGCAGTATTTT
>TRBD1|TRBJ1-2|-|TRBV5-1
CASSSTGVDGYTF
TGCGCCAGCAGCTCCACAGGGGTAGATGGCTACACCTTC
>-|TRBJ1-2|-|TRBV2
CASTQAGVGGYTF
TGTGCCAGCACTCAGGCGGGGGTTGGAGGCTACACCTTC
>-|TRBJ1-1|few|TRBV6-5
CASSYSRGETEAFF
TGTGCCAGCAGTTACTCCCGAGGAGAGACTGAAGCTTTCTTT
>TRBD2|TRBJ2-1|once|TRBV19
CASSTLEAGASYNEQFF
TGTGCCAGTAGTACTTTAGAGGCGGGAGCATCGTACAATGAGCAGTTCTTC
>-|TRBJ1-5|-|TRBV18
CASSRDIDQPQHF
TGTGCCAGCTCACGGGACATTGATCAGCCCCAGCATTTT
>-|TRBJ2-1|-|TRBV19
CASSIWGQVKHEQFF
TGTGCCAGTAGTATTTGGGGCCAGGTCAAGCATGAGCAGTTCTTC
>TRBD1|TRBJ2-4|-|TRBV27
CASRPRSGTGTLAKNIQYF
TGTGCCAGCAGACCGAGATCCGGGACAGGAACGCTAGCCAAAAACATTCAGTACTTC
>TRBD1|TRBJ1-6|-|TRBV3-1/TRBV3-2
CASSPQWTGKNSPLHF
TGTGCCAGCAGCCCTCAATGGACAGGGAAGAATTCACCCCTCCACTTT
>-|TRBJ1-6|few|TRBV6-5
CASSSYGRGHSPLHF
TGTGCCAGCAGTTCTTACGGCAGGGGCCATTCACCCCTCCACTTT
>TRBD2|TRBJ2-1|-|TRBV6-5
CASSYSPSGGVNEQFF
TGTGCCAGCAGTTACTCCCCTAGCGGGGGGGTTAATGAGCAGTTCTTC
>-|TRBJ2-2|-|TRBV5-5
CASSLPPRELFF
TGTGCCAGCAGCTTGCCCCCTCGGGAGCTGTTTTTT
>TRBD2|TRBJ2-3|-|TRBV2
CASCIASGVDTQYF
TGTGCCAGCTGCATCGCTAGCGGGGTGGATACGCAGTATTTT
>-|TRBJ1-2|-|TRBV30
CAWSGTGYGYTF
TGTGCCTGGAGTGGAACAGGGTATGGCTACACCTTC
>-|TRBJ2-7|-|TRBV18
CASSSLWEVEQYF
TGTGCCAGCTCTTCCCTTTGGGAGGTCGAGCAGTACTTC
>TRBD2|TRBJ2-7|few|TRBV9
CASSVRKTSGRSYRSYEQYF
TGTGCCAGCAGCGTACGGAAGACTAGCGGGAGGAGTTACAGGTCCTACGAGCAGTACTTC
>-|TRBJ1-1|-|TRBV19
CASSIGGIYTEAFF
TGTGCCAGTAGTATAGGAGGGATTTACACTGAAGCTTTCTTT
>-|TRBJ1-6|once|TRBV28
CASSFGGAKAPLHF
TGTGCCAGCAGTTTTGGGGGCGCTAAAGCACCCCTCCACTTT
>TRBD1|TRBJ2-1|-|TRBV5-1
CASSLPRSTGGGNEQFF
TGCGCCAGCAGCCTCCCAAGGTCGACAGGGGGAGGCAATGAGCAGTTCTTC
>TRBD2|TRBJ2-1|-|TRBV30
CAWSVLAGGGQFF
TGTGCCTGGAGTGTGCTAGCGGGAGGGGGGCAGTTCTTC
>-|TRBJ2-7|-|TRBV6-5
CASRKDYLYEQYF
TGTGCCAGCAGAAAAGACTATCTCTACGAGCAGTACTTC
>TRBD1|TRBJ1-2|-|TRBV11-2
CASSKPTGLSGYTF
TGTGCCAGCAGCAAGCCGACAGGGTTGAGCGGCTACACCTTC
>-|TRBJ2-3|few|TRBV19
CASSIKPYTGIDTQYF
TGTGCCAGTAGTATAAAGCCTTACACAGGGATAGATACGCAGTATTTT
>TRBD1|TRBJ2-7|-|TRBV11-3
CASSLDGTGRYEQYF
TGTGCCAGCAGCTTAGACGGGACAGGGCGCTACGAGCAGTACTTC
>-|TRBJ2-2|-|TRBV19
CASSPMGTPNTGELFF
TGTGCCAGTAGTCCCATGGGGACACCAAACACCGGGGAGCTGTTTTTT
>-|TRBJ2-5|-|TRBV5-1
CASSSLTGAGGQETQYF
TGCGCCAGCAGCAGCCTAACGGGGGCAGGGGGACAAGAGACCCAGTACTTC
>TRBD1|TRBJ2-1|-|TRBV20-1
CSARTGGQQFF
TGCAGTGCTCGGACAGGGGGACAGCAGTTCTTC
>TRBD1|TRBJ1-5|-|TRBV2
CASMGQGRSNQPQHF
TGTGCCAGCATGGGACAGGGACGTAGCAATCAGCCCCAGCATTTT
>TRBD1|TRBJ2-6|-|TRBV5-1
CASSETGTNVLTF
TGCGCCAGCAGCGAGACAGGGACCAACGTCCTGACTTTC
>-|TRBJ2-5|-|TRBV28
CASSLGPKQETQYF
TGTGCCAGCAGTTTGGGGCCAAAACAAGAGACCCAGTACTTC
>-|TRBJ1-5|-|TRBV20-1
CSASPGDAGGNKPQHF
TGCAGTGCTAGTCCGGGGGATGCCGGGGGGAATAAGCCCCAGCATTTT
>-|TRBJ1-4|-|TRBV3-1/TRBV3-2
CASSQDLVGGSTTNEKLFF
TGTGCCAGCAGCCAAGATCTTGTTGGGGGGTCGACAACTAATGAAAAACTGTTTTTT
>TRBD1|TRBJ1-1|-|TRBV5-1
CASSQGGATEAFF
TGCGCCAGCAGTCAGGGGGGAGCCACTGAAGCTTTCTTT
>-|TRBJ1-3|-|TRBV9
CASGSGPGNTIYF
TGTGCCAGCGGTAGCGGGCCCGGAAACACCATATATTTT
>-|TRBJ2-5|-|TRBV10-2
CASYGNSPICWETQYF
TGCGCCAGCTACGGAAACAGCCCTATATGTTGGGAGACCCAGTACTTC
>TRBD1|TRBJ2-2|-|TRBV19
CASRPQTGGTTGELFF
TGTGCCAGTAGGCCCCAGACAGGGGGTACCACCGGGGAGCTGTTTTTT
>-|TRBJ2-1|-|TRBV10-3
CAISVLGGAVIGGLYNEQFF
TGTGCCATCAGTGTGCTGGGGGGGGCGGTCATCGGCGGGCTGTACAATGAGCAGTTCTTC
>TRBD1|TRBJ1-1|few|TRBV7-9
CASSPMTTGGSTEAFF
TGTGCCAGCAGCCCTATGACGACAGGGGGCTCCACTGAAGCTTTCTTT
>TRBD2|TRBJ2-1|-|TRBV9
CASSVGPYIGGGRAGNEQFF
TGTGCCAGCAGCGTAGGTCCATACATAGGTGGCGGGAGGGCCGGGAATGAGCAGTTCTTC
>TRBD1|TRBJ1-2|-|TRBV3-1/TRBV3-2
CASSLRTGDKNYGYTF
TGTGCCAGCAGCCTTCGGACAGGAGATAAGAACTATGGCTACACCTTC
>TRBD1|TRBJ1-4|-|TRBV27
CASSFGQGRKLFF
TGTGCCAGCAGTTTCGGACAGGGACGAAAACTGTTTTTT
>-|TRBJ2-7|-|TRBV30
CAWSVQVEQYF
TGTGCCTGGAGTGTACAGGTCGAGCAGTACTTC
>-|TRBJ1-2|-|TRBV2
CASSDSRAYGYTF
TGTGCCAGCAGTGATAGCAGGGCGTATGGCTACACCTTC